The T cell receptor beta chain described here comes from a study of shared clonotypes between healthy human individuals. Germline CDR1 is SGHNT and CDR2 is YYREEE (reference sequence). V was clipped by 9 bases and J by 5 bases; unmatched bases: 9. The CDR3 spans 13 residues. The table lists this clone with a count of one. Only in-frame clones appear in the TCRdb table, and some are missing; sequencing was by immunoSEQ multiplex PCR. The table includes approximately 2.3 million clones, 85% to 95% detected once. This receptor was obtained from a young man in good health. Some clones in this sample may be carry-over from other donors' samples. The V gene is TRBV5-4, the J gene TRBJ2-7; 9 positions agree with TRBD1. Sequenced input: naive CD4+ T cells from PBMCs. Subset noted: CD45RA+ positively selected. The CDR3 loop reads CATGGQGFDEQYF. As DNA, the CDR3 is TGTGCCACCGGGGGACAGGGCTTCGACGAGCAGTACTTC.